Detailed here is one T cell receptor (beta chain). What it binds is unknown. The data belong to a study of cytotoxic CD8 clonotypes in ibrutinib-treated CLL. Germline V gene sequence: CDR1 SNHLY, CDR2 FYNNEI. The V gene lost 1 base and the J gene lost 4 bases, with 10 bases spanning the gap. This CDR3 contains 14 residues. General study results and limits: Starting clonality was above that of age-matched healthy donors and tracked circulating CD8+ T-cell counts. Ibrutinib response saw clonality rise, and progression saw it return toward baseline.

TCRdb's copy holds only in-frame clones and misses some; the assay was immunoSEQ multiplex PCR. This sample yields some 200,000 clones, of which around 72% are seen a single time; about an eighth belongs to the top ten. The rearrangement joins TRBV2 to TRBJ2-5, with D unresolved. This sample comprised PBMCs, obtained after 24 months of ibrutinib treatment. The sequence came from a human donor with chronic lymphocytic leukemia. The CDR3 protein is CASSEEWQSETQYF. DNA of the CDR3: TGTGCCAGCAGTGAAGAGTGGCAGTCAGAGACCCAGTACTTC.